This T cell receptor beta chain was sequenced in a study of a mutant IDH1 vaccine in newly diagnosed glioma. Study-level background: Previous care, which was radiotherapy, temozolomide, or both, most often involved both.

Time point: week 23, last vaccination. All doses held 300 ug of mutant IDH1 20-mer peptide, with topical imiquimod. The germline CDR1 and CDR2 sequences are PRHDT and FYEKMQ (reference sequence). V was cut by 5 bases and J by 12 bases, with 11 bases left in between. The CDR3 has 12 residues. The data were produced by immunoSEQ multiplex PCR, yet TCRdb's version contains in-frame clones alone and is incomplete. This sample carries around 55,000 clones, 80% of them seen once, and the ten largest clones take 6.2%. A note on this clone: Its antigen is as yet unknown.

The sequence was collected from a man in his forties with glioma. The chain recombines TRBV13 with TRBJ1-6; D unresolved. The sample was PBMCs, taken from a glioma patient whose treatment included an IDH1 peptide vaccine. DNA of the CDR3: TGTGCCAGCAGCCTCCCGTTCGAACCCCTCCACTTT. Encoded protein: CASSLPFEPLHF.